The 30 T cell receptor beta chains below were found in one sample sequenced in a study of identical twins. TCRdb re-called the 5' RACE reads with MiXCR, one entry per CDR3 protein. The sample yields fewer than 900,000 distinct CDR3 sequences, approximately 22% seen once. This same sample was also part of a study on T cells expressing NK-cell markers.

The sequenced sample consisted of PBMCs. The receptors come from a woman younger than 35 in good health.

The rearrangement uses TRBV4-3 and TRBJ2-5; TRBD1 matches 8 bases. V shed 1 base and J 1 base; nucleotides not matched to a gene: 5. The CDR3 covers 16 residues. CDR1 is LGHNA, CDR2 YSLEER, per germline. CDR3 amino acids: CASSQVVGTGQETQYF. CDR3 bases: TGCGCCAGCAGCCAAGTTGTAGGGACAGGCCAAGAGACCCAGTACTTC.

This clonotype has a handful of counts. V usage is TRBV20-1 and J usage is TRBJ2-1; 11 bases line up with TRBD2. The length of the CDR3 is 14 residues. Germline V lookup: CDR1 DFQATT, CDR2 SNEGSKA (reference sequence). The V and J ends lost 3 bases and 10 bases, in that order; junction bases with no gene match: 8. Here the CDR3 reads CSASSGGARGEQFF. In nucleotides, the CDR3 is TGCAGTGCTAGTAGCGGGGGGGCCAGGGGCGAGCAGTTCTTC.

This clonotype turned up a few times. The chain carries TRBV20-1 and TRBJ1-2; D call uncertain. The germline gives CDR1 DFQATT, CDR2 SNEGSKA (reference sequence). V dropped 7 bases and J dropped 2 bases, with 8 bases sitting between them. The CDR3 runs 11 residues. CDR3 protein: CSGEANYGYTF. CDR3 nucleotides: TGCAGTGGGGAGGCGAACTATGGCTACACCTTC.

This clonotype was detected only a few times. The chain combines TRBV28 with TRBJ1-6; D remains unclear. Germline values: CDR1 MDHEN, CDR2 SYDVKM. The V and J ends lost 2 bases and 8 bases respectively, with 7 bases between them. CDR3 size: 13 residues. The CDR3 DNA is TGTGCCAGCAGTTTAACCAGAGATTCACCCCTCCACTTT. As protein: CASSLTRDSPLHF.

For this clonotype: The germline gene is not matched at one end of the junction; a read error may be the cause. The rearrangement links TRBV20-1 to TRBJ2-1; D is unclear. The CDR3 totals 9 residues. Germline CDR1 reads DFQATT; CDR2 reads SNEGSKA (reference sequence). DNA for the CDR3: TGCAGTGCTGGACCGCCCGAGGTCTTC. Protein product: CSAGPPEVF.

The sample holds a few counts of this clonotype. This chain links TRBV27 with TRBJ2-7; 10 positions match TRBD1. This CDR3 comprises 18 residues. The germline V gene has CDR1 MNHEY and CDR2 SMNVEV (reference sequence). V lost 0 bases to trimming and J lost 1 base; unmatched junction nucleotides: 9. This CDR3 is CASSLSMRGQGRSYEQYF. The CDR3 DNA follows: TGTGCCAGCAGTTTATCGATGAGGGGACAGGGGAGGTCCTACGAGCAGTACTTC.

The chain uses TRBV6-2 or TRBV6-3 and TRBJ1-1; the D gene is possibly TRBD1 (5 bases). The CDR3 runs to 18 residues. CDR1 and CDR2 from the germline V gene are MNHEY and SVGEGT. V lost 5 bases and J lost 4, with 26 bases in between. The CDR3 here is CASSRYRITSERGTEAFF. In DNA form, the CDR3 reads TGTGCCAGCAGTAGATACAGGATAACCTCAGAACGGGGCACTGAAGCTTTCTTT.

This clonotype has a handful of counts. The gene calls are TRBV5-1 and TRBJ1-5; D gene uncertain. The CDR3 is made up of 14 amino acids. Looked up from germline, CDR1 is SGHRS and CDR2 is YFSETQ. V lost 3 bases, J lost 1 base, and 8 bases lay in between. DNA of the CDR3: TGCGCCAGCAGCTCGGAAGGAAGCAATCAGCCCCAGCATTTT. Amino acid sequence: CASSSEGSNQPQHF. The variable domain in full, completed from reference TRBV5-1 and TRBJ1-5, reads KAGVTQTPRYLIKTRGQQVTLSCSPISGHRSVSWYQQTPGQGLQFLFEYFSETQRNKGNFPGRFSGRQFSNSRSEMNVSTLELGDSALYLCASSSEGSNQPQHFGDGTRLSIL.

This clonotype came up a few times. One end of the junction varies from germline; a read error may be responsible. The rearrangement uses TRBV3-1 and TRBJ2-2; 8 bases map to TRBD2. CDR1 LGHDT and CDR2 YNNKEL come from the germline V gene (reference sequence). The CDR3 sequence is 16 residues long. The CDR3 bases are TGTGCCAGCAGCGAAGAGCGGGAGTCTTTCACCGGGGAGCTGTTTTTT. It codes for CASSEERESFTGELFF. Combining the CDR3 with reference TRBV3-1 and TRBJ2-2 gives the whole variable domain DTAVSQTPKYLVTQMGNDKSIKCEQNLGHDTMYWYKQDSKKFLKIMFSYNNKELIINETVPNRFSPKSPDKAHLNLHINSLELGDSAVYFCASSEERESFTGELFFGEGSRLTVL.

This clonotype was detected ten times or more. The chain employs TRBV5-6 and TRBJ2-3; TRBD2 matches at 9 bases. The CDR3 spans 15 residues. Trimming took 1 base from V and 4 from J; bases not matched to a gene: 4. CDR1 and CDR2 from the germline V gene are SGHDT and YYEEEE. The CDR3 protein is CASSLRLAGPDTQYF. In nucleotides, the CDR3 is TGTGCCAGCAGCTTGCGGCTAGCGGGGCCAGATACGCAGTATTTT. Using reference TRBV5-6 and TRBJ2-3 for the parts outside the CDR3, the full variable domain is DAGVTQSPTHLIKTRGQQVTLRCSPKSGHDTVSWYQQALGQGPQFIFQYYEEEERQRGNFPDRFSGHQFPNYSSELNVNALLLGDSALYLCASSLRLAGPDTQYFGPGTRLTVL.

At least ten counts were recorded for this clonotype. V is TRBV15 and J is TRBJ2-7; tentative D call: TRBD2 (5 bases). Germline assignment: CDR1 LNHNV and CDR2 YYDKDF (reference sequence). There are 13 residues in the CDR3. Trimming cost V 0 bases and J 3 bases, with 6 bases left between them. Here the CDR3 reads CATSREGSYEQYF. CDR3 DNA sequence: TGTGCCACCAGCAGAGAGGGGAGCTACGAGCAGTACTTC.

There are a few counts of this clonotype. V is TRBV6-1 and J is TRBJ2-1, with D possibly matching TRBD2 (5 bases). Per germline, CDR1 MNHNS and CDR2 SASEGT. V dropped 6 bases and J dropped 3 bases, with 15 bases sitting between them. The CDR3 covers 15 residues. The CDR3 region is CASREDFHLYNEQFF. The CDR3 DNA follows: TGTGCCAGCAGAGAGGACTTCCACCTCTACAATGAGCAGTTCTTC.

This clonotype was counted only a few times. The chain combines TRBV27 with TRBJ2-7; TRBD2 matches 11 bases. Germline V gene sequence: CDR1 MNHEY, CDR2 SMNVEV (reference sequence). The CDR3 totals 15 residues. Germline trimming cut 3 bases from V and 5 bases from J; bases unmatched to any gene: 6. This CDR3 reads CASSLATSGANEQYF. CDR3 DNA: TGTGCCAGCAGTTTGGCGACTAGCGGGGCTAACGAGCAGTACTTC.

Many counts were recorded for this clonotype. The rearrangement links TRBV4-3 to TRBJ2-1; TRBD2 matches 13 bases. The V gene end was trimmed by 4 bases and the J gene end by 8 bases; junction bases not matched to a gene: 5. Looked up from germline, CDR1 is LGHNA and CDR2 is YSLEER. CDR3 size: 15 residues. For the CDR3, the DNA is TGCGCCAGCAGCCGAACTAGCGGGAGGGCCGATGAGCAGTTCTTC. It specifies CASSRTSGRADEQFF.

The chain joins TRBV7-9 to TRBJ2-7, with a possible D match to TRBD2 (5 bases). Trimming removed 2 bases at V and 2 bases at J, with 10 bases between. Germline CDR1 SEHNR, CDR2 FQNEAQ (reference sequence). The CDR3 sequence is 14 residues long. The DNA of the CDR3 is TGTGCCAGCAGCTTACCGGGGTTGGCCTACGAGCAGTACTTC. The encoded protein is CASSLPGLAYEQYF. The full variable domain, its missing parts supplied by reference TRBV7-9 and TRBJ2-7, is DTGVSQNPRHKITKRGQNVTFRCDPISEHNRLYWYRQTLGQGPEFLTYFQNEAQLEKSRLLSDRFSAERPKGSFSTLEIQRTEQGDSAMYLCASSLPGLAYEQYFGPGTRLTVT.

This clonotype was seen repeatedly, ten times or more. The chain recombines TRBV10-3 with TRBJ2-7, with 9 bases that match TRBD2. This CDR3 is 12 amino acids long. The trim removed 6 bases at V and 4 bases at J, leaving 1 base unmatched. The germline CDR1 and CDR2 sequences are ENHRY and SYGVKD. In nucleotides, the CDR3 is TGTGCCATCAGGGGACTAGCTTACGAGCAGTACTTC. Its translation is CAIRGLAYEQYF.

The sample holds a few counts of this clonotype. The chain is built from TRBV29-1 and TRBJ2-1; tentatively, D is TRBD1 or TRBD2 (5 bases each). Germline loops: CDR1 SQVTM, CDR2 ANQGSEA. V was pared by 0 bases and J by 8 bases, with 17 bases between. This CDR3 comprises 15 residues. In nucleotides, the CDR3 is TGCAGCGTTGAAGAGGCCGGGGCGCAAACATATGAGCAGTTCTTC. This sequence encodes CSVEEAGAQTYEQFF.

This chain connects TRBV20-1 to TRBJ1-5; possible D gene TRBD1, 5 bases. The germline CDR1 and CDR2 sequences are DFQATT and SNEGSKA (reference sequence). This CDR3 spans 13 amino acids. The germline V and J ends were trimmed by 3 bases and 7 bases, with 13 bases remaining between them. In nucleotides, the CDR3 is TGCAGTGCTAGTTTGGGGGGGTTACAGCCCCAGCATTTT. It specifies CSASLGGLQPQHF.

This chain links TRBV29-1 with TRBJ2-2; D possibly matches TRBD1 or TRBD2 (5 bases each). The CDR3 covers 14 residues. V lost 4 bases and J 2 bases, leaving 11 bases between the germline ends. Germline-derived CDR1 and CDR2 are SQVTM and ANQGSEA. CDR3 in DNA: TGCAGCGTTGTCCAGGGAGCTAACACCGGGGAGCTGTTTTTT. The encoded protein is CSVVQGANTGELFF.

The CDR3 DNA reads as TGCGCCAGCAGCCAAGTTAAGGGACTAGCGGCCGCGGAGCAGTTCTTC. This encodes CASSQVKGLAAAEQFF. The gene calls are TRBV4-1 and TRBJ2-1; TRBD2 agrees at 11 bases. CDR1 and CDR2 (germline): MGHRA, YSYEKL. The junction had 9 bases not matched to a gene; V was cut back by 1 base and J by 10 bases. The CDR3 consists of 16 residues.

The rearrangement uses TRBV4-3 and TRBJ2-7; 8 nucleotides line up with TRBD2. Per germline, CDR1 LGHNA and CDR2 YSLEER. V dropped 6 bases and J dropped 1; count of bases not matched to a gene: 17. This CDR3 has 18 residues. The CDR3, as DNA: TGCGCCAGCAGTCGCGAGTTACTACAAGCGGGAGCGTCCTACGAGCAGTACTTC. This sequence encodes CASSRELLQAGASYEQYF.

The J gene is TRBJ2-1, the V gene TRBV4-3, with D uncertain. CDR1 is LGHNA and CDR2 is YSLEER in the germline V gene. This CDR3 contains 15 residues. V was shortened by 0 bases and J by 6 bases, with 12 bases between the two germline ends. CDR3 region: CASSQDPFRVNEQFF. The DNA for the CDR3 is TGCGCCAGCAGCCAAGATCCTTTTCGGGTCAATGAGCAGTTCTTC.

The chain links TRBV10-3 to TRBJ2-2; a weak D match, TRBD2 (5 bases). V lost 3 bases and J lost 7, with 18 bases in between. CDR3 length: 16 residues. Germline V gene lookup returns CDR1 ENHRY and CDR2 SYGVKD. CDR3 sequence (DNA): TGTGCCATCAGTGATGTCGGGAATCCGCTCCACGGGGAGCTGTTTTTT. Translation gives CAISDVGNPLHGELFF.

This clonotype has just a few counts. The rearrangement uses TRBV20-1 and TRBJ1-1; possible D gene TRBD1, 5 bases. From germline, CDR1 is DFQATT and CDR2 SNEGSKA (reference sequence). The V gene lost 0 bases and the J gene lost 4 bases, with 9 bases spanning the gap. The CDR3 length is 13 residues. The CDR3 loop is CSARDMRGTEAFF. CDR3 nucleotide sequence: TGCAGTGCTAGAGATATGAGGGGCACTGAAGCTTTCTTT.

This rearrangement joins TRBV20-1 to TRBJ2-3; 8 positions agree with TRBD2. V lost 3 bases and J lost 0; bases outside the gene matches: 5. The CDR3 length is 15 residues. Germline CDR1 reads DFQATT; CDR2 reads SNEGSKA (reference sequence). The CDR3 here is CSASGTGGSTDTQYF. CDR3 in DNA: TGCAGTGCTAGCGGGACGGGGGGGAGCACAGATACGCAGTATTTT.

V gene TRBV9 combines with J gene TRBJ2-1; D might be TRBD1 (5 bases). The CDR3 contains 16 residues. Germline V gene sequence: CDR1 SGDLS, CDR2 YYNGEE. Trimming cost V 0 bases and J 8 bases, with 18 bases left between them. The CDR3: CASSVAEGVPDHEQFF. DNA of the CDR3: TGTGCCAGCAGCGTAGCTGAAGGGGTTCCTGACCATGAGCAGTTCTTC. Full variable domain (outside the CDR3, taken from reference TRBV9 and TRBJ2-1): DSGVTQTPKHLITATGQRVTLRCSPRSGDLSVYWYQQSLDQGLQFLIQYYNGEERAKGNILERFSAQQFPDLHSELNLSSLELGDSALYFCASSVAEGVPDHEQFFGPGTRLTVL.

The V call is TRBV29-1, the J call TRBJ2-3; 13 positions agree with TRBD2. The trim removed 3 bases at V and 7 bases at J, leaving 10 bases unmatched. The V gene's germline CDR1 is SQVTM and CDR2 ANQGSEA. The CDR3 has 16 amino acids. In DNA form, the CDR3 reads TGCAGCGTTGATCCCCTACTAGCGGGGGGGCCGTATACGCAGTATTTT. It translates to CSVDPLLAGGPYTQYF.

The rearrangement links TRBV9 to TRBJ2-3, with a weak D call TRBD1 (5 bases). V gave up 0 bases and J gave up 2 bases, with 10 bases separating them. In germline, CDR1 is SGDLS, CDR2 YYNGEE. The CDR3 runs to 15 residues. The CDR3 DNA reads TGTGCCAGCAGCGTAGGGCAGGGATTCACAGATACGCAGTATTTT. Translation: CASSVGQGFTDTQYF.

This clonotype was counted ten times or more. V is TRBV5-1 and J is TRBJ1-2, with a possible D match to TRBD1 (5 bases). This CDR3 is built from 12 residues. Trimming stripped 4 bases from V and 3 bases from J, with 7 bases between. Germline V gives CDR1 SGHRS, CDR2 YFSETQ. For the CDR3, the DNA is TGCGCCAGCAGCCAGGGCGACTATGGCTACACCTTC. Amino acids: CASSQGDYGYTF.

The CDR3 region has the DNA TGTGCCAGCTCACGCGCAGGGACAGGGACCTACGAGCAGTACTTC. Protein sequence: CASSRAGTGTYEQYF. The V gene is TRBV18, the J gene TRBJ2-7; 9 bases align to TRBD1. In germline, CDR1 is KGHSH, CDR2 LQKENI. This CDR3 is built from 15 residues. V gave up 4 bases and J gave up 2 bases; unmatched junction bases: 6.